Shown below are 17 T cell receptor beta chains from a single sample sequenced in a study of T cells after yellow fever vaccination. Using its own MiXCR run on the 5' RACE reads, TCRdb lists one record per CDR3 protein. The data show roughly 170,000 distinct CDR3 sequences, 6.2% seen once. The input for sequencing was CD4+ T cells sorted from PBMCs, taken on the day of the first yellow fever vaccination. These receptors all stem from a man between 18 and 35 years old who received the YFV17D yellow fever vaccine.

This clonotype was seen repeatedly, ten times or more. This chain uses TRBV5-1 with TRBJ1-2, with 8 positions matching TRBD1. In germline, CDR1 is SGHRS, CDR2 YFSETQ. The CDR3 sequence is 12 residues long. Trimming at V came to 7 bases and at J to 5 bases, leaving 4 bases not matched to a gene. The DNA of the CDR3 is TGCGCCAGCGGGGACAGGAAGTATGGCTACACCTTC. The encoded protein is CASGDRKYGYTF.

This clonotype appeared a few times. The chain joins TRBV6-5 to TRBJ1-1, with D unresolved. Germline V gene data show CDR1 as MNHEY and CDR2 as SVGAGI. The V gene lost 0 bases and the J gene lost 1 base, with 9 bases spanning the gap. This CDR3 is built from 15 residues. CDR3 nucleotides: TGTGCCAGCAGTTACTCTTCCCTCTCGAACACTGAAGCTTTCTTT. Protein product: CASSYSSLSNTEAFF.

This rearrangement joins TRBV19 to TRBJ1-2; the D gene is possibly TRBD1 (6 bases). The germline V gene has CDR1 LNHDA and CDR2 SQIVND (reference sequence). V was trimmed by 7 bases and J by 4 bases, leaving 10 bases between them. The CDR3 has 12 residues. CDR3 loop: CASKGDLYGYTF. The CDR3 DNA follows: TGTGCCAGTAAGGGGGACCTCTATGGCTACACCTTC.

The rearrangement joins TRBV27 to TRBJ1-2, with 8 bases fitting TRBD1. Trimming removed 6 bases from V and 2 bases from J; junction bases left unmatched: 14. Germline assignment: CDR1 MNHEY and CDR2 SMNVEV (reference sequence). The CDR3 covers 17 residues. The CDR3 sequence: CASRPGGTTPTNYGYTF. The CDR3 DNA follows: TGTGCCAGCAGGCCAGGGGGCACTACACCTACGAACTATGGCTACACCTTC.

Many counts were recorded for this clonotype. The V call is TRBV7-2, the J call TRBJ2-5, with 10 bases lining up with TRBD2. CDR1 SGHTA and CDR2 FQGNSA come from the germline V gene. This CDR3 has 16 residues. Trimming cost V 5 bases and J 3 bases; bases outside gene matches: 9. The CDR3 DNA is TGTGCCAGCAGCACATCAGCGGGGGGGGTCAAAGAGACCCAGTACTTC. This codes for CASSTSAGGVKETQYF.

CDR3 DNA: TGTGCCAGCAGCGTAAGGGACATCGGAAAACTGTTTTTT. Translated: CASSVRDIGKLFF. The chain uses TRBV9 and TRBJ1-4; D is possibly TRBD1 (6 bases). The germline gives CDR1 SGDLS, CDR2 YYNGEE. CDR3 size: 13 residues. With 1 base removed from V and 10 bases from J, the gap between germline ends came to 11 bases.

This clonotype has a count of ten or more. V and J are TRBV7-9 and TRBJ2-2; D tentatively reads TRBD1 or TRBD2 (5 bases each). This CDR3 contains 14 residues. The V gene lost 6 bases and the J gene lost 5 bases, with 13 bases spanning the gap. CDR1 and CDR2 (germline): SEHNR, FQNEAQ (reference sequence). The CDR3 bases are TGTGCCAGCAGTAGTTCAGGGAGAACCGGGGAGCTGTTTTTT. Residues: CASSSSGRTGELFF. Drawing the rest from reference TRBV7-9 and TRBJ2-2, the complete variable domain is DTGVSQNPRHKITKRGQNVTFRCDPISEHNRLYWYRQTLGQGPEFLTYFQNEAQLEKSRLLSDRFSAERPKGSFSTLEIQRTEQGDSAMYLCASSSSGRTGELFFGEGSRLTVL.

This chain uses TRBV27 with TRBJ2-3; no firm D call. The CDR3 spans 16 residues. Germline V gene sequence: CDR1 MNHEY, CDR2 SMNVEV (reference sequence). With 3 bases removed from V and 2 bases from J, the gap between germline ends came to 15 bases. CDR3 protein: CASSLVAPQITDTQYF. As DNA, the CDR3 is TGTGCCAGCAGTTTGGTGGCTCCGCAGATCACAGATACGCAGTATTTT.

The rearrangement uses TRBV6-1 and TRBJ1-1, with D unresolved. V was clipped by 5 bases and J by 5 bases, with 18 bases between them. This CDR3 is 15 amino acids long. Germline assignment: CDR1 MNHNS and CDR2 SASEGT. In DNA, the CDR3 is TGTGCCAGCAGTCGCCTTGAGGCTGGGGATACTGAAGCTTTCTTT. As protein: CASSRLEAGDTEAFF.

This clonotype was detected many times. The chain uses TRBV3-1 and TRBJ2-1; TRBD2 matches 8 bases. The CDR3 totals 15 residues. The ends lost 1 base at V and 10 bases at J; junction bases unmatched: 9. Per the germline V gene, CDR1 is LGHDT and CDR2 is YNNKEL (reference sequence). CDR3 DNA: TGTGCCAGCAGCCAAGGAAATCGGGGGGGCCACGAGCAGTTCTTC. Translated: CASSQGNRGGHEQFF.

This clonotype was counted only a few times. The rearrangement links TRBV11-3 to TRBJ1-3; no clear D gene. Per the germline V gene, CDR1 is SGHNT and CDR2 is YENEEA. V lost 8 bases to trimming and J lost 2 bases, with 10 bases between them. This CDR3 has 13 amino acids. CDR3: CASSTLPGNTIYF. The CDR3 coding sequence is TGTGCCAGCTCGACTCTGCCTGGAAACACCATATATTTT.

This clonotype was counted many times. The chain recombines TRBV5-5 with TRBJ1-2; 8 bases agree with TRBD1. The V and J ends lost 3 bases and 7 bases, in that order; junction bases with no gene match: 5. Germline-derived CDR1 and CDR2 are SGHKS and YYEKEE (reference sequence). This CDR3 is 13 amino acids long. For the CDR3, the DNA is TGTGCCAGCAGCTCTCAGGGGGCTGGTGGCTACACCTTC. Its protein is CASSSQGAGGYTF.

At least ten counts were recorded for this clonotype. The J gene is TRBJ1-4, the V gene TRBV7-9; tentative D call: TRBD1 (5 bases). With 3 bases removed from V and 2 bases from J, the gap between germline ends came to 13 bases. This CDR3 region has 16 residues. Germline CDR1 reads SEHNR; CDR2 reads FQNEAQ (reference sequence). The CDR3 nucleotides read TGTGCCAGCAGCTTCGGTGGTTCAGGGACTAATGAAAAACTGTTTTTT. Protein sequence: CASSFGGSGTNEKLFF.

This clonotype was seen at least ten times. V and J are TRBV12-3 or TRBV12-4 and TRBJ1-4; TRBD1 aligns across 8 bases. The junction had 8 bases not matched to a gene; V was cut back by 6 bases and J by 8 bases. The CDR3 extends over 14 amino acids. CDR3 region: CASSPTGVVEKLFF. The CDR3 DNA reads TGTGCCAGCAGCCCGACAGGGGTAGTGGAAAAACTGTTTTTT.

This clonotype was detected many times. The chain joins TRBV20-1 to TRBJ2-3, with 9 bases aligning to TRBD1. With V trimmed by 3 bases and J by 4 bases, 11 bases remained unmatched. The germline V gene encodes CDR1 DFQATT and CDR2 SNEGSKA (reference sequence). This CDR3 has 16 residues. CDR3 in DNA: TGCAGTGCTAGTCCCCCTCCGGGACAGGGTCCAGATACGCAGTATTTT. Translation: CSASPPPGQGPDTQYF.

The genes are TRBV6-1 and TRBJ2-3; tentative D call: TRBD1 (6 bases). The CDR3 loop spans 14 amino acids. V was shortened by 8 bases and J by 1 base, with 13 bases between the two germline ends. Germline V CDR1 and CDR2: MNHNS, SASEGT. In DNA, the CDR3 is TGTGCCAGCTGCACGACAGGCTGCACAGATACGCAGTATTTT. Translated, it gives CASCTTGCTDTQYF.

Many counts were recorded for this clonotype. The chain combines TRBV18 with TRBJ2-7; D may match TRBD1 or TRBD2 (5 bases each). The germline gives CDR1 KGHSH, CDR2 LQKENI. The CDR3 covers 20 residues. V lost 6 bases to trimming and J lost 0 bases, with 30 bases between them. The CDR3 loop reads CASSTTGTAPSNQSSYEQYV. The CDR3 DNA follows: TGTGCCAGCTCGACTACCGGGACGGCCCCATCTAACCAGAGCTCCTACGAGCAGTACGTC.